A single sample is the source of the 30 T cell receptor beta chains below, sequenced in a study of T cells in Graves' hyperthyroidism and ophthalmopathy. The CDR3 regions of TCR beta were amplified from RNA transcripts. HTBI primers were used for first-round RT-PCR of the TCR CDR3. MiXCR, run by TCRdb on the multiplex PCR reads, gives a single entry per CDR3 protein. The profile covers about 400,000 distinct CDR3 sequences, with around 15% appearing a single time and about 20% taken by the ten largest. Sequencing used blood. Receptor source: a woman in her 30s with Graves' ophthalmopathy.

This clonotype was seen ten or more times. This sequence joins TRBV6-1 and TRBJ1-1; 9 nucleotides align to TRBD1. V lost 5 bases and J lost 5; bases outside the gene matches: 9. This CDR3 region has 15 residues. Germline V lookup: CDR1 MNHNS, CDR2 SASEGT. CDR3 region: CASSPKDRGGTEAFF. DNA for the CDR3: TGTGCCAGCAGTCCAAAGGACAGGGGAGGTACTGAAGCTTTCTTT.

In its sample, this clonotype was seen many times. CDR3 coding DNA: TGTGCCAGTTCTATATTGGGCGGGGAGCCGGGGAGAGGCTACACCTTC. Protein: CASSILGGEPGRGYTF. The chain combines TRBV5-5 with TRBJ1-2, with D unclear. V shed 8 bases and J shed 8 bases, with 28 bases lying between them. The germline gives CDR1 SGHKS, CDR2 YYEKEE (reference sequence). The CDR3 covers 16 residues.

This clonotype was observed at least ten times. The gene calls are TRBV30 and TRBJ1-2; D possibly corresponds to TRBD1 (6 bases). CDR1 and CDR2 from the germline V gene are GTSNPN and SVGIG (reference sequence). The CDR3 is 14 residues long. V gave up 2 bases and J gave up 2 bases, with 12 bases separating them. The CDR3 DNA sequence: TGTGCCTGGAGTCCCGGGACACTGAACTATGGCTACACCTTC. This gives the protein CAWSPGTLNYGYTF.

The chain links TRBV28 to TRBJ1-1, with a tentative D call TRBD1 (6 bases). The ends were cut back, 7 bases at V and 7 bases at J, with 19 bases in the middle. This CDR3 has 14 amino acids. The germline CDR1 and CDR2 sequences are MDHEN and SYDVKM. The CDR3 is CASTFVAGDFEAFF. CDR3 DNA sequence: TGTGCCAGCACTTTTGTGGCAGGGGATTTTGAAGCTTTCTTT.

Remarks on this clonotype: A clone one base away is much larger, so this may be a read error. The chain links TRBV5-1 to TRBJ1-1; D is unresolved. The V end was cut by 4 bases, the J end by 10 bases, with 14 bases between. CDR3 length: 12 amino acids. Germline V gene lookup returns CDR1 SGHRS and CDR2 YFSETQ. The CDR3 nucleotides read TGCGCCAGCAGCCAAGACGGGAAGCGAGCTTTCTTT. It encodes CASSQDGKRAFF.

This clonotype was picked up a small number of times. The V and J genes are TRBV29-1 and TRBJ2-7; D might be TRBD2 (5 bases). Deletions cut 5 bases from V and 6 bases from J, with 20 bases between. The CDR3 length is 14 residues. Per germline, CDR1 SQVTM and CDR2 ANQGSEA. The DNA for the CDR3 is TGCAGCGTTAGTATCGGGGTAGAAACGTCCGAGCAGTACTTC. Its translation: CSVSIGVETSEQYF.

This clonotype was seen at least ten times. V is TRBV20-1 and J is TRBJ2-3; D ambiguous. This CDR3 is built from 12 residues. Per germline, CDR1 DFQATT and CDR2 SNEGSKA (reference sequence). Trimming cost V 4 bases and J 0 bases, with 5 bases left between them. The CDR3 nucleotides read TGCAGTGCTATACGTAGCACAGATACGCAGTATTTT. It translates to CSAIRSTDTQYF.

This clonotype was recorded at least ten times. The genes are TRBV20-1 and TRBJ1-5; maybe TRBD1 (6 bases). The CDR3 is made up of 18 amino acids. Germline lookup yields CDR1 DFQATT and CDR2 SNEGSKA (reference sequence). Trimming removed 5 bases at V and 4 bases at J, with 27 bases between. CDR3 protein: CSALRQAVGLRRNQPQHF. CDR3 in DNA: TGCAGTGCTCTAAGACAGGCGGTCGGATTAAGACGTAATCAGCCCCAGCATTTT.

This clonotype was seen only a few times. V usage is TRBV20-1 and J usage is TRBJ2-7, with D unclear. There are 13 residues in the CDR3. The V end lost 2 bases, the J end lost 3 bases, and 11 bases lay between the germline ends. Germline-derived CDR1 and CDR2 are DFQATT and SNEGSKA (reference sequence). In DNA, the CDR3 is TGCAGTGCTAGACAAAATTTAAACTACGAGCAGTACTTC. Translation: CSARQNLNYEQYF.

The chain has TRBV7-9 and TRBJ1-1; TRBD1 matches 9 bases. The CDR3 contains 13 residues. V dropped 7 bases and J dropped 1; count of bases not matched to a gene: 1. CDR1 is SEHNR and CDR2 is FQNEAQ in the germline V gene (reference sequence). CDR3: CASKTGGNTEAFF. CDR3 nucleotides: TGTGCCAGCAAGACAGGGGGGAACACTGAAGCTTTCTTT. Combining the CDR3 with reference TRBV7-9 and TRBJ1-1 gives the whole variable domain DTGVSQNPRHKITKRGQNVTFRCDPISEHNRLYWYRQTLGQGPEFLTYFQNEAQLEKSRLLSDRFSAERPKGSFSTLEIQRTEQGDSAMYLCASKTGGNTEAFFGQGTRLTVV.

At least ten counts were recorded for this clonotype. The chain links TRBV28 to TRBJ2-1, with D tentatively TRBD2 (6 bases). Germline V lookup: CDR1 MDHEN, CDR2 SYDVKM. Trimming took off 4 bases at V and 4 bases at J, with 20 bases between the two ends. The CDR3 extends over 17 amino acids. CDR3 coding DNA: TGTGCCAGCAGTTCCCCGTCCGGGCGGGGAGGTTACAATGAGCAGTTCTTC. It codes for CASSSPSGRGGYNEQFF.

This clonotype was recorded at least ten times. This sequence joins TRBV5-6 and TRBJ2-3, with a weak D call TRBD1 (6 bases). V lost 1 base to trimming and J lost 4 bases, with 13 bases between them. The CDR3 length is 15 residues. The germline V gene encodes CDR1 SGHDT and CDR2 YYEEEE. The CDR3, as DNA: TGTGCCAGCAGCTTGTCCGGGCAGGGGTCAGATACGCAGTATTTT. Amino acid sequence: CASSLSGQGSDTQYF. Together with reference TRBV5-6 and TRBJ2-3, the CDR3 gives the full variable domain: DAGVTQSPTHLIKTRGQQVTLRCSPKSGHDTVSWYQQALGQGPQFIFQYYEEEERQRGNFPDRFSGHQFPNYSSELNVNALLLGDSALYLCASSLSGQGSDTQYFGPGTRLTVL.

Remarks on this clonotype: Given a much more abundant clone one base away, this may be a read error. The V gene is TRBV28, the J gene TRBJ2-1; D remains unclear. The germline gives CDR1 MDHEN, CDR2 SYDVKM. This CDR3 is 14 amino acids long. Between the trimmed V and J ends, which lost 3 bases and 8 bases, there was a span of 14 bases. The CDR3 region has the DNA TGTGCCAGCAGTTTTTCTAGGGCCGGAGATGAGCAGTTCTTC. This gives the protein CASSFSRAGDEQFF.

This clonotype was observed at least ten times. The chain couples TRBV20-1 to TRBJ1-4; tentatively, D is TRBD1 (5 bases). The CDR3 length is 13 residues. The V end was cut by 3 bases, the J end by 3 bases, with 8 bases between. Looked up from germline, CDR1 is DFQATT and CDR2 is SNEGSKA (reference sequence). CDR3 region: CSAREGANEKLFF. CDR3 DNA sequence: TGCAGTGCTAGGGAAGGGGCTAATGAAAAACTGTTTTTT.

This clonotype has ten or more counts. Since a much larger clone is just one base distant, this may be a read error. The chain links TRBV11-2 to TRBJ2-5; D gene ambiguous. The CDR3 runs to 11 residues. Germline CDR1 is SGHAT and CDR2 is FQNNGV. DNA for the CDR3: TGTGCCAGCAGCCATGGAGAGGCCCAGTACTTC. It encodes CASSHGEAQYF.

There are a few counts of this clonotype. A much larger clone differs from this one at a single base, so this may be a read error. The chain uses TRBV2 and TRBJ2-3, with no clear D. Looked up from germline, CDR1 is SNHLY and CDR2 is FYNNEI. The ends were cut back, 6 bases at V and 2 bases at J, with 6 bases in the middle. The CDR3 extends over 12 amino acids. The CDR3 DNA reads TGTGCCAGCAGGCCTTCCACAGATACGCAGTATTTT. This encodes CASRPSTDTQYF.

This clonotype occurred a few times. The chain combines TRBV19 with TRBJ1-5, with a weak D call TRBD1 (6 bases). The CDR3 extends over 12 amino acids. Trimming removed 7 bases at V and 9 bases at J, with 13 bases between. Germline CDR1 LNHDA, CDR2 SQIVND (reference sequence). CDR3 region: CASTTGQRPQHF. CDR3 in DNA: TGTGCCAGTACTACAGGGCAACGGCCCCAGCATTTT.

This rearrangement joins TRBV30 to TRBJ1-1; perhaps TRBD1 as D (5 bases). The ends were cut back, 2 bases at V and 4 bases at J, with 17 bases in the middle. In germline, CDR1 is GTSNPN, CDR2 SVGIG (reference sequence). This CDR3 region has 15 residues. DNA of the CDR3: TGTGCCTGGAGTCTTCCGGGACCGGTGAGCACTGAAGCTTTCTTT. It specifies CAWSLPGPVSTEAFF.

This clonotype was picked up many times. The chain links TRBV30 to TRBJ2-2; D not certain. Deletions cut 0 bases from V and 6 bases from J, with 8 bases between. This CDR3 has 13 amino acids. Germline V gene data show CDR1 as GTSNPN and CDR2 as SVGIG (reference sequence). CDR3 coding DNA: TGTGCCTGGAGTGTGGGTGGCGCCGGGGAGCTGTTTTTT. Amino acids: CAWSVGGAGELFF. The full variable domain, rest sourced from reference TRBV30 and TRBJ2-2, is SQTIHQWPATLVQPVGSPLSLECTVEGTSNPNLYWYRQAAGRGLQLLFYSVGIGQISSEVPQNLSASRPQDRQFILSSKKLLLSDSGFYLCAWSVGGAGELFFGEGSRLTVL.

This chain connects TRBV6-1 to TRBJ2-5; weak D call: TRBD2 (5 bases). This CDR3 comprises 13 residues. CDR1 is MNHNS, CDR2 SASEGT, per germline. V lost 7 bases to trimming and J lost 3 bases, with 12 bases between them. The CDR3 loop reads CASNRDRKETQYF. DNA for the CDR3: TGTGCCAGCAACCGGGATCGAAAAGAGACCCAGTACTTC.

J is TRBJ2-1 and V is TRBV20-1, with TRBD2 as a possible D gene (5 bases). CDR1 is DFQATT and CDR2 is SNEGSKA in the germline V gene (reference sequence). This CDR3 comprises 14 residues. Trimming stripped 5 bases from V and 3 bases from J, with 14 bases between. The CDR3 spells CSAEGSDDYNEQFF. For the CDR3, the DNA is TGCAGTGCTGAAGGTAGCGACGACTACAATGAGCAGTTCTTC.

This clonotype was found a few times. The chain links TRBV5-5 to TRBJ1-2; 7 bases line up with TRBD1. This CDR3 comprises 14 residues. V shed 0 bases and J 7 bases; nucleotides not matched to a gene: 6. The germline gives CDR1 SGHKS, CDR2 YYEKEE (reference sequence). CDR3 protein: CASSLEGGSFGYTF. The CDR3 DNA reads TGTGCCAGCAGCTTGGAAGGGGGCTCCTTTGGCTACACCTTC.

The table lists this clonotype with many counts. The chain has TRBV6-2 or TRBV6-3 and TRBJ2-3; D gene ambiguous. Germline V CDR1 and CDR2: MNHEY, SVGEGT. Trimming took 0 bases from V and 6 from J, leaving 16 bases between them. There are 16 residues in the CDR3. As DNA, the CDR3 is TGTGCCAGCAGTTACTCGTCGTCAGGATCGTCGGATACGCAGTATTTT. This encodes CASSYSSSGSSDTQYF.

This clonotype was recorded many times. CDR3 in amino acids: CASSLDMGMGSQYF. CDR3 sequence (DNA): TGTGCCAGCAGCTTAGACATGGGGATGGGATCCCAGTACTTC. The chain has TRBV13 and TRBJ2-5; no reliable D call. The CDR3 is made up of 14 amino acids. In germline, CDR1 is PRHDT, CDR2 FYEKMQ (reference sequence). V was cut by 1 base and J by 9 bases, with 15 bases left in between.

This clonotype was recorded at least ten times. This chain connects TRBV20-1 to TRBJ1-2; unclear D gene. CDR3 length: 12 residues. CDR1 DFQATT and CDR2 SNEGSKA come from the germline V gene (reference sequence). The CDR3 DNA reads as TGCAGCGCCATTTGGGGAGTCTATGGCTACACCTTC. As protein: CSAIWGVYGYTF.

The rearrangement links TRBV5-1 to TRBJ2-7, with a tentative D call TRBD2 (6 bases). V lost 4 bases and J lost 6, with 17 bases in between. The germline V gene has CDR1 SGHRS and CDR2 YFSETQ. This CDR3 has 14 residues. The CDR3 bases are TGCGCCAGCAGCGGGGAGGCATCTTGGCTCGAGCAGTACTTC. Translation gives CASSGEASWLEQYF.

This clonotype was counted many times. The rearrangement uses TRBV7-2 and TRBJ1-1, with no clear D. Germline V gives CDR1 SGHTA, CDR2 FQGNSA. This CDR3 contains 14 residues. The V end lost 1 base, the J end lost 4 bases, and 10 bases lay between the germline ends. The chain's CDR3 is CASSLGLRVTEAFF. CDR3 sequence (DNA): TGTGCCAGCAGCTTAGGATTACGAGTCACTGAAGCTTTCTTT.

This clonotype was found a few times. The chain is built from TRBV4-1 and TRBJ2-2; D is undetermined. Trimming stripped 0 bases from V and 7 bases from J, with 12 bases between. The length of the CDR3 is 15 residues. CDR1 is MGHRA and CDR2 is YSYEKL in the germline V gene. The CDR3 coding sequence is TGCGCCAGCAGCCAAGACTCGTCAATCGGCGGGGAGCTGTTTTTT. It specifies CASSQDSSIGGELFF.

This clonotype has at least ten counts. The chain uses TRBV12-3 or TRBV12-4 and TRBJ1-5; no reliable D call. The CDR3 spans 12 residues. The V end lost 5 bases, the J end lost 6 bases, and 8 bases lay between the germline ends. CDR3 nucleotides: TGTGCCAGCAGTCCCACAGTTCAGCCCCAGCATTTT. The encoded protein is CASSPTVQPQHF.

This chain's CDR3 is CASSLEYSGRTYNEQFF. Written as DNA, the CDR3 is TGTGCCAGCAGCTTAGAATATTCCGGGAGGACCTACAATGAGCAGTTCTTC. V usage is TRBV11-2 and J usage is TRBJ2-1, with 7 bases identical to TRBD2. The CDR3 sequence is 17 residues long. Looked up from germline, CDR1 is SGHAT and CDR2 is FQNNGV. V was clipped by 0 bases and J by 2 bases; unmatched bases: 7.